The TCR beta chain under discussion was sequenced for a study of blood T cell repertoires in COVID-19. Turning to the study itself: The samples span acute and convalescent COVID-19 from the United States, Italy and Spain.

Germline V gene lookup returns CDR1 MNHEY and CDR2 SMNVEV (reference sequence). The V end was cut by 3 bases, the J end by 6 bases, with 5 bases between. There are 11 residues in the CDR3. Measured with immunoSEQ multiplex PCR; TCRdb has only the in-frame clones, and not every one. This repertoire shows around 130,000 clones, roughly 80% found once; its top ten account for 18%. The sequence derives from a young man who had recovered from COVID-19. Sequencing input: PBMCs or T cells enriched from blood (not recorded which). V is TRBV27 and J is TRBJ1-1; no clear D. The CDR3 DNA reads as TGTGCCAGCAGTTTGGGCTCTGAAGCTTTCTTT. This encodes CASSLGSEAFF.